The T cell receptor (beta chain) under discussion was sequenced for a study of shared clonotypes between healthy human individuals (dated by TCRdb to 2020 to 2021). About the investigation overall: A few men and a couple of women, aged 18 to 49 years, made up the cohort. For each donor, three plates each were used for CD4 naive and CD4 memory, two plates were used for CD8 naive, and one plate was used for CD8 memory. Blood TCR repertoires of roughly five healthy adults were deeply sequenced to estimate repertoire size and the extent of clonotype sharing between individuals. To increase sequencing depth and limit assay-specific biases, different laboratories used diverse techniques to prepare libraries and sequence TCR repertoires. Each donor's leukapheresis produced roughly between about 0.8 and 10 billion PBMCs. The full study reports these points: Because the study included only a small number of donors, the genetic and exposure-history diversity represented was limited. Even with the large sequencing depth, rarefaction of the sorted-subset datasets indicated that sequencing was incomplete. When a few donors were compared, the shared fraction of clonotypes was about 5% for naive CD4, over 3% for naive CD8, about 2.4% for memory CD4, and under 0.5% for memory CD8. Compared with non-shared clonotypes, clonotypes shared by all four sorted-subset donors had higher generation probabilities. Sampling was restricted to blood, and TCR repertoires in tissues likely differ from the TCR repertoires found in blood. Larger estimated clonotype richness was generally found for naive subsets than for memory subsets. Based on pairwise subsampling, the degree of clonotype sharing among donors was expected to be affected by sequencing depth.

On this clone: Its antigen remains undetermined. The input lacks base qualities; no much larger clone sits a single base away.

CDR1 and CDR2, looked up from the germline V gene, are MDHEN and SYDVKM. The V end loses 5 bases and the J end loses 7 bases, and a stretch of 18 bases separates them. The CDR3 runs 14 amino acids, cysteine and phenylalanine included. Only the CDR3 DNA is retained, 42 bases long and in frame from the first base. Using the deep immunoSEQ assay, multiplex PCR amplified TCR CDR3 regions from genomic DNA. Extracted genomic DNA from each cell subset was distributed evenly across all wells of several immunoSEQ 96-well plates, and each plate was treated as a replicate. Each replicate PCR for sorted subsets received 150 to 250 ng genomic DNA, equal to around 32,000 T cell genomes. The purified libraries were quantified using a Qubit 3.0 fluorometer, sized with a Bioanalyzer 2100, and then quantified again using the KAPA Library Quantification kit. Each immunoSEQ 96-well plate was sequenced on its own single-read 150-cycle Illumina NextSeq 550 flow cell. On the study's bioinformatics: The immunoSEQ output contained only junctional sequences without quality scores, so filtering could not match that applied to full-length reads. To assign V/J genes and CDR3, sequences were annotated using PyIR, a Python wrapper for IgBLAST v1.9, with IMGT germline references. Reads with weak V/J assignments (E-value above 1e-6), missing CDR3, stop codons, out-of-frame junctions, or ambiguous translated residues were removed. A V3J clonotype was defined by an identical inferred V gene, J gene, and CDR3 amino acid sequence. Percentage overlap between repertoires was calculated by dividing the number of shared unique clonotypes by the size of the smaller repertoire. RTK rarefaction, the Chao1 estimator, and Recon v2.1 estimates of unobserved clonotypes were used to assess repertoire richness. Generation probabilities for all TCRbeta clonotypes obtained by the gDNA method from a handful of donors were computed using OLGA. Drawn from immuneACCESS, this table holds only the in-frame rearrangements with V and J called that TCRdb kept. Clones are partly lost; checked studies trace under half to an unresolved V gene and leave the rest unexplained. That table furnishes V, J and clone size, whereas the DNA furnished D and trimming. A total of roughly 2,500,000 clones appear in this sample, approximately 94% of them only once. Clones ranked in the top ten supply about 0.38% of the sample.

The donors were healthy, HIV-negative adults who had no recently reported acute infections or vaccinations. Every donor was a Caucasian adult residing in Nashville, Tennessee, USA. CD4+ T cells were enriched by magnetic negative selection; naive cells were then positively selected on CD45RA, and the negative fraction formed the memory subset. Blood was obtained by leukapheresis, after which PBMCs were separated by Ficoll-Histopaque density gradient centrifugation and cryopreserved in liquid nitrogen vapor phase. Purity and quantity of every magnetically sorted T cell population were checked by analytical flow cytometry. Genomic DNA was isolated from every sorted fraction and measured by UV absorbance on a Nanodrop 2000c.

The sample was naive CD4+ T cells from PBMCs. This sample's cell subset or site label indicates: CD45RA+ positively selected. The sequence derives from a man younger than 35 in good health. Some clones in this sample may be carry-over from other donors' samples. In this chain, TRBV28 is recombined with TRBJ2-7; the D segment may tentatively be TRBD1 or TRBD2, each giving 5 matched bases. The CDR3 sequence is CASSLGDRAREQYF. The nucleotide sequence is given as TGTGCCAGCAGTCTGGGGGACCGGGCAAGAGAGCAGTACTTC.